This TCR beta chain is drawn from a study of CD8 T cells in Susac syndrome. Sequencing of TCR beta was undertaken in CD8+ and CD4+ T cells derived from blood. It was treatment-naive patients with stable or active relapsing-remitting disease who made up the multiple sclerosis controls. While CD8+ and CD4+ T cells were isolated negatively, TEMRA cells were enriched by FACS. RNA amounts of about 0.45 to 1 ug underwent reverse transcription with random hexamers. TCR beta CDR3 was amplified by immunoSEQ covering 54 Vbeta and 13 Jbeta. Via MiXCR, TCRdb re-called the immunoSEQ multiplex PCR reads, giving one row per CDR3 protein. The sample records 300,000 to 350,000 distinct CDR3 sequences, around 90% being singletons. The material sequenced was CD4+ T cells from PBMCs. The TCR originated in a human donor with multiple sclerosis.

CDR3 sequence: CSAESGVGTNEKLFF. In DNA form, the CDR3 reads TGCAGTGCCGAGTCAGGGGTTGGGACTAATGAAAAACTGTTTTTT. The V call is TRBV20-1, the J call TRBJ1-4; maybe TRBD1 (6 bases). Germline CDR1 and CDR2: DFQATT and SNEGSKA (reference sequence). The germline V and J ends were trimmed by 6 bases and 2 bases, with 16 bases remaining between them. This CDR3 comprises 15 residues.